A selection of T cell receptor beta chains follows, all from one sample in a study of T cells in localized non-small cell lung cancer. Profiling relied on immunoSEQ multiplex PCR, and the TCRdb table lists in-frame clones only, not all of them. The table lists over 3,500 clones, about 31% of them singletons, with just over 8% in the top ten. This material consisted of lung tumor tissue, taken before any cancer treatment. Source of these receptors: a male donor older than 55 with stage I lung adenocarcinoma. Both conserved end residues are part of each CDR3. A D gene is named only where the DNA matches it firmly. Expanded clones are given a class, and other clones once, few, many or no size at all.

size,J,D,V,CDR3,DNA
few,TRBJ1-2,NA,TRBV6-1,CASSEAGSNYGYTF,TGTGCCAGCAGTGAAGCTGGGAGTAACTATGGCTACACCTTC
few,TRBJ2-1,NA,TRBV2,CASSDSGRVYNEQFF,TGTGCCAGCAGTGATTCAGGACGGGTTTACAATGAGCAGTTCTTC
few,TRBJ2-2,NA,TRBV11-3,CASSRSGSSGELFF,TGTGCCAGCAGCCGATCGGGGTCCTCCGGGGAGCTGTTTTTT
NA,TRBJ1-2,TRBD1,TRBV30,CAWRDRGANYGYTF,TGTGCCTGGCGTGACAGGGGGGCCAACTATGGCTACACCTTC
NA,TRBJ1-1,NA,TRBV6-8,CASSVGGGGPEAFF,TGTGCCAGCAGTGTAGGTGGGGGCGGCCCTGAAGCTTTCTTT
NA,TRBJ2-1,NA,TRBV29-1,CSVLEGRNEQFF,TGCAGCGTTCTAGAGGGCCGTAATGAGCAGTTCTTC
NA,TRBJ2-3,TRBD1,TRBV18,CASSPGQGVTDTQYF,TGTGCCAGCTCACCGGGACAGGGGGTCACAGATACGCAGTATTTT
NA,TRBJ2-1,TRBD1,TRBV6-8,CASSSHPGQGGNEQFF,TGTGCCAGCAGTTCCCATCCGGGACAGGGAGGGAATGAGCAGTTCTTC
NA,TRBJ2-7,NA,TRBV19,CANSMGGYEQYF,TGTGCCAATAGTATGGGGGGCTACGAGCAGTACTTC
few,TRBJ2-1,TRBD2,TRBV6-8,CASSTSGGFMDYNEQFF,TGTGCCAGCAGTACTAGCGGGGGATTTATGGACTACAATGAGCAGTTCTTC
NA,TRBJ2-7,TRBD1,TRBV9,CASRLRQGDGEQYF,TGTGCCAGCAGACTCAGACAGGGGGATGGCGAGCAGTACTTC
few,TRBJ1-1,NA,TRBV5-1,CASSPMGGRSLGTEAFF,TGCGCCAGCAGCCCAATGGGGGGCCGTTCTTTGGGGACTGAAGCTTTCTTT
NA,TRBJ1-2,NA,TRBV19,CASSIGLTGYLTNYGYTF,TGTGCCAGTAGTATAGGACTAACTGGTTACCTCACTAACTATGGCTACACCTTC
NA,TRBJ2-4,TRBD2,TRBV6-8,CASSRTSGGFENIQYF,TGTGCCAGCAGCCGGACTAGCGGGGGCTTTGAAAACATTCAGTACTTC
few,TRBJ1-2,NA,TRBV6-8,CAISASGPNGGGYTF,TGTGCCATCAGTGCATCGGGACCAAATGGAGGGGGCTACACCTTC
few,TRBJ1-1,NA,TRBV18,CASSLSQRTNTEAFF,TGTGCCAGCTCACTTTCACAGCGAACCAACACTGAAGCTTTCTTT
few,TRBJ1-1,NA,TRBV30,CAWSPRGERVNTEAFF,TGTGCCTGGAGCCCACGGGGGGAGAGGGTGAACACTGAAGCTTTCTTT
few,TRBJ1-4,NA,TRBV27,CASSVEGGPFEKLFF,TGTGCCAGCAGTGTGGAGGGTGGGCCCTTTGAAAAACTGTTTTTT